The 21 T cell receptor beta chains below were found in one sample sequenced in a study of regulatory T cells in long-lasting Graves disease. The time point was: newly diagnosed GD, antithyroid drugs for less than 3 months. There was RNA extracted from PBMCs, and the TCR library was made from it. In building TCR beta libraries, iRepertoire HTBI primers were used together with Arm-PCR of CDR3 regions. MiXCR, run by TCRdb on the multiplex PCR reads, gives a single entry per CDR3 protein. The sample lists around 250,000 distinct CDR3 sequences; around 20% were seen once. The sample was peripheral blood mononuclear cells (PBMCs), taken at new diagnosis, from a patient treated with antithyroid drugs. These receptor sequences come from a female donor with Graves disease.

Many counts were recorded for this clonotype. The chain couples TRBV2 to TRBJ2-7, with 11 bases identical to TRBD1. CDR3 size: 14 residues. CDR1 and CDR2 from the germline V gene are SNHLY and FYNNEI. The trim removed 8 bases at V and 4 bases at J, leaving 7 bases unmatched. This chain's CDR3 is CASRTGGGRYEQYF. CDR3 coding DNA: TGTGCCAGCCGGACAGGGGGCGGTAGGTACGAGCAGTACTTC.

Ten or more counts support this clonotype. The J gene is TRBJ1-1, the V gene TRBV5-1; 8 bases are a match to TRBD1. Germline CDR1 is SGHRS and CDR2 is YFSETQ. J gave up 3 bases and V 4 bases, and 11 bases lay outside the gene matches. The CDR3 is 16 residues long. CDR3 sequence: CASSPDGQGRHTEAFF. DNA of the CDR3: TGCGCCAGCAGCCCTGATGGACAGGGTCGGCACACTGAAGCTTTCTTT.

The chain is built from TRBV19 and TRBJ1-1, with D hard to call. This CDR3 comprises 13 residues. Germline values: CDR1 LNHDA, CDR2 SQIVND (reference sequence). Trimming took off 7 bases at V and 4 bases at J, with 13 bases between the two ends. DNA of the CDR3: TGTGCCAGTAACCATGGCCTAGTCACTGAAGCTTTCTTT. Amino acids: CASNHGLVTEAFF.

In its sample, this clonotype was seen many times. The chain combines TRBV9 with TRBJ2-3; 7 nucleotides align to TRBD2. Germline V gene sequence: CDR1 SGDLS, CDR2 YYNGEE. V lost 7 bases to trimming and J lost 0 bases; unmatched junction nucleotides: 5. This CDR3 is built from 14 residues. This CDR3 is CASQAGSSTDTQYF. CDR3 sequence (DNA): TGTGCCAGCCAAGCGGGGTCGAGCACAGATACGCAGTATTTT.

This clonotype was observed many times. This chain links TRBV5-1 with TRBJ2-2; 9 bases map to TRBD1. This CDR3 has 15 amino acids. V was clipped by 2 bases and J by 4 bases; unmatched bases: 3. Germline V gives CDR1 SGHRS, CDR2 YFSETQ. CDR3 sequence (DNA): TGCGCCAGCAGCTTTACAGGGGGCTTCACCGGGGAGCTGTTTTTT. Encoded protein: CASSFTGGFTGELFF.

This clonotype has at least ten counts. The chain carries TRBV7-2 and TRBJ2-6; perhaps D is TRBD1 or TRBD2 (5 bases each). The CDR3 totals 17 residues. Trimming left V 0 bases short and J 0 bases short, with 9 bases between. Germline V gives CDR1 SGHTA, CDR2 FQGNSA. CDR3 coding DNA: TGTGCCAGCAGCTTAGCGTGGGGGTTCTCTGGGGCCAACGTCCTGACTTTC. It specifies CASSLAWGFSGANVLTF.

With respect to this clonotype: One end of the junction does not line up with germline, which may come from a read error. The chain couples TRBV20-1 to TRBJ2-2; 8 positions agree with TRBD2. The V gene's germline CDR1 is DFQATT and CDR2 SNEGSKA (reference sequence). This CDR3 has 15 amino acids. CDR3 amino acids: CGARVLAGNTGELFF. CDR3 coding DNA: TGCGGTGCTAGAGTTCTAGCGGGGAACACCGGGGAGCTGTTTTTT.

This clonotype was picked up many times. V usage is TRBV6-1 and J usage is TRBJ2-7; perhaps D is TRBD1 or TRBD2 (5 bases each). CDR3 length: 16 residues. Trimming removed 5 bases from V and 4 bases from J, with 21 bases in between. Germline values: CDR1 MNHNS, CDR2 SASEGT. CDR3 sequence: CASSPSGTRVFYEQYF. The DNA of the CDR3 is TGTGCCAGCAGTCCCTCGGGGACGAGGGTGTTTTACGAGCAGTACTTC.

There are many counts of this clonotype. A much larger clone sits a single nucleotide away, making a read error possible. CDR3 in DNA: TGTGCCAGCAGCCCCGGACTCCACCAAGAGACCCAGTACTTC. This gives the protein CASSPGLHQETQYF. This chain connects TRBV9 to TRBJ2-5; tentative D call: TRBD2 (5 bases). Germline CDR1 is SGDLS and CDR2 is YYNGEE. The length of the CDR3 is 14 residues. V lost 4 bases and J 0 bases, leaving 10 bases between the germline ends.

About this clonotype: At one end, the junction sequence differs from germline, possibly due to a read error. CDR3: CANSTGPKSNQPQHF. CDR3 coding DNA: TGTGCCAACAGTACGGGACCGAAAAGCAATCAGCCCCAGCATTTT. This chain uses TRBV27 with TRBJ1-5, with a possible D match to TRBD1 (5 bases). This CDR3 contains 15 residues. Per the germline V gene, CDR1 is MNHEY and CDR2 is SMNVEV (reference sequence).

This clonotype was recorded a few times. Given the absence of the conserved phenylalanine or tryptophan at the CDR3 end, a read error is likely. The chain links TRBV27 to TRBJ2-7; D is unclear. V dropped 6 bases and J dropped 3 bases, with 6 bases sitting between them. Germline lookup yields CDR1 MNHEY and CDR2 SMNVEV (reference sequence). This CDR3 has 11 residues. The chain's CDR3 is CASRANYEQYL. In DNA form, the CDR3 reads TGTGCCAGCAGGGCAAACTACGAGCAGTACCTC.

The rearrangement uses TRBV9 and TRBJ1-1; tentatively, D is TRBD1 (5 bases). Trimming removed 0 bases from V and 1 base from J, with 10 bases in between. The CDR3 is made up of 15 amino acids. In germline, CDR1 is SGDLS, CDR2 YYNGEE. CDR3 nucleotide sequence: TGTGCCAGCAGCGTAGTCTTGGGACGGAACACTGAAGCTTTCTTT. Its protein is CASSVVLGRNTEAFF. Full variable domain (outside the CDR3, taken from reference TRBV9 and TRBJ1-1): DSGVTQTPKHLITATGQRVTLRCSPRSGDLSVYWYQQSLDQGLQFLIQYYNGEERAKGNILERFSAQQFPDLHSELNLSSLELGDSALYFCASSVVLGRNTEAFFGQGTRLTVV.

This clonotype was detected ten times or more. The chain couples TRBV5-1 to TRBJ1-3, with 8 bases fitting TRBD1. Per germline, CDR1 SGHRS and CDR2 YFSETQ. V lost 7 bases, J lost 8 bases, and 11 bases stayed unmatched. The CDR3 is made up of 14 amino acids. The DNA for the CDR3 is TGCGCCAGCGCCGGACAGGGAATGAAGGACACCATATATTTT. Translated, it gives CASAGQGMKDTIYF.

As for this clonotype: This may come from a read error, since a much larger clone is one base off. V and J are TRBV6-2 or TRBV6-3 and TRBJ2-7; D is possibly TRBD2 (6 bases). The germline V gene has CDR1 MNHEY and CDR2 SVGEGT. The CDR3 length is 13 residues. CDR3 nucleotides: TGTGCCAGCATGGACGGGAGCTCCTACGAGCAGTGCTTC. This codes for CASMDGSSYEQCF.

The chain couples TRBV5-4 to TRBJ2-4; tentatively, D is TRBD2 (7 bases). V lost 4 bases and J lost 2, with 16 bases in between. The CDR3 is made up of 16 amino acids. Germline V lookup: CDR1 SGHNT, CDR2 YYREEE (reference sequence). CDR3 bases: TGTGCCAGCAGCCTTAGGGGGGGCTGGACCAAAAACATTCAGTACTTC. It codes for CASSLRGGWTKNIQYF.

This clonotype was seen only a few times. This CDR3 reads CASGGDRGPNYGYTF. The DNA of the CDR3 is TGTGCCAGTGGCGGGGACAGGGGGCCGAACTATGGCTACACCTTC. This sequence joins TRBV19 and TRBJ1-2; 12 nucleotides match TRBD1. V shed 8 bases, J shed 2 bases, and the junction held 6 bases outside the gene matches. Per germline, CDR1 LNHDA and CDR2 SQIVND (reference sequence). CDR3 size: 15 residues.

This clonotype has more than one count but fewer than ten. J is TRBJ2-1 and V is TRBV28; D is unresolved. The CDR3 is 13 amino acids. Germline assignment: CDR1 MDHEN and CDR2 SYDVKM. Trimming removed 3 bases at V and 4 bases at J, with 7 bases between. The CDR3 nucleotides are TGTGCCAGCAGTTTGAACGGTTACAATGAGCAGTTCTTC. Translation gives CASSLNGYNEQFF.

This clonotype showed up many times. This chain connects TRBV20-1 to TRBJ1-2; TRBD1 might be the D (5 bases). The CDR3 extends over 15 amino acids. The germline CDR1 and CDR2 sequences are DFQATT and SNEGSKA (reference sequence). The germline V and J ends were trimmed by 0 bases and 7 bases, with 18 bases remaining between them. The CDR3 DNA reads TGCAGTGCTAGAGATCGCGTAAAGGGACCGGTTGGCTACACCTTC. Its translation is CSARDRVKGPVGYTF.

About this clonotype itself: A much larger clone sits a single nucleotide away, making a read error possible. A read error is likely, as this CDR3 ends without the conserved phenylalanine or tryptophan. The chain carries TRBV6-2 or TRBV6-3 and TRBJ1-1, with D possibly TRBD1 on 5 matching bases. Per germline, CDR1 MNHEY and CDR2 SVGEGT. Trimming left V 5 bases short and J 1 base short, with 14 bases between. The CDR3 sequence is 15 residues long. The CDR3 reads CASSPVDKANTEAFL. In nucleotides, the CDR3 is TGTGCCAGCAGTCCCGTGGACAAGGCGAACACTGAAGCTTTCCTT.

The genes are TRBV19 and TRBJ1-2; D ambiguous. The ends were cut back, 9 bases at V and 8 bases at J, with 19 bases in the middle. The CDR3 runs to 13 residues. Germline V lookup: CDR1 LNHDA, CDR2 SQIVND (reference sequence). The CDR3 protein is CARPLVPKRGYTF. The CDR3 coding sequence is TGTGCCAGGCCGTTAGTGCCAAAACGCGGCTACACCTTC. The variable domain in full, completed from reference TRBV19 and TRBJ1-2, reads DGGITQSPKYLFRKEGQNVTLSCEQNLNHDAMYWYRQDPGQGLRLIYYSQIVNDFQKGDIAEGYSVSREKKESFPLTVTSAQKNPTAFYLCARPLVPKRGYTFGSGTRLTVV.

This clonotype was observed a handful of times. The chain carries TRBV2 and TRBJ1-5; D call uncertain. CDR1 is SNHLY, CDR2 FYNNEI, per germline. There are 13 residues in the CDR3. V shed 8 bases and J shed 4 bases, with 12 bases lying between them. CDR3 in DNA: TGTGCCAGCCAGGCCTCGAGGAATCAGCCCCAGCATTTT. It specifies CASQASRNQPQHF.